This T cell receptor beta chain was obtained from a study of OX40 agonist ivuxolimab in advanced cancers. Profiled with immunoSEQ multiplex PCR; TCRdb holds only in-frame clones, not every one. The table records tens of thousands of clones, about 80% of them present only once. Turning to this clone: Other DNA sequences within the sample encode an identical CDR3.

The CDR3 runs 15 residues. CDR1 MNHEY and CDR2 SVGAGI come from the germline V gene. With 4 bases removed from V and 1 base from J, the gap between germline ends came to 8 bases. Autoimmune disease history or systemic immunosuppression disqualified patients. The V call is TRBV6-5, the J call TRBJ2-6; D unresolved. The sequences come from CD4+ or CD8+ T cells sorted from blood, collected in a trial of the OX40 agonist ivuxolimab. The source is an adult with an advanced solid tumor such as melanoma, head and neck, liver or kidney cancer. The CDR3 loop reads CASSFESSGANVLTF. In nucleotides, the CDR3 is TGTGCCAGCAGTTTCGAGAGTTCTGGGGCCAACGTCCTGACTTTC.